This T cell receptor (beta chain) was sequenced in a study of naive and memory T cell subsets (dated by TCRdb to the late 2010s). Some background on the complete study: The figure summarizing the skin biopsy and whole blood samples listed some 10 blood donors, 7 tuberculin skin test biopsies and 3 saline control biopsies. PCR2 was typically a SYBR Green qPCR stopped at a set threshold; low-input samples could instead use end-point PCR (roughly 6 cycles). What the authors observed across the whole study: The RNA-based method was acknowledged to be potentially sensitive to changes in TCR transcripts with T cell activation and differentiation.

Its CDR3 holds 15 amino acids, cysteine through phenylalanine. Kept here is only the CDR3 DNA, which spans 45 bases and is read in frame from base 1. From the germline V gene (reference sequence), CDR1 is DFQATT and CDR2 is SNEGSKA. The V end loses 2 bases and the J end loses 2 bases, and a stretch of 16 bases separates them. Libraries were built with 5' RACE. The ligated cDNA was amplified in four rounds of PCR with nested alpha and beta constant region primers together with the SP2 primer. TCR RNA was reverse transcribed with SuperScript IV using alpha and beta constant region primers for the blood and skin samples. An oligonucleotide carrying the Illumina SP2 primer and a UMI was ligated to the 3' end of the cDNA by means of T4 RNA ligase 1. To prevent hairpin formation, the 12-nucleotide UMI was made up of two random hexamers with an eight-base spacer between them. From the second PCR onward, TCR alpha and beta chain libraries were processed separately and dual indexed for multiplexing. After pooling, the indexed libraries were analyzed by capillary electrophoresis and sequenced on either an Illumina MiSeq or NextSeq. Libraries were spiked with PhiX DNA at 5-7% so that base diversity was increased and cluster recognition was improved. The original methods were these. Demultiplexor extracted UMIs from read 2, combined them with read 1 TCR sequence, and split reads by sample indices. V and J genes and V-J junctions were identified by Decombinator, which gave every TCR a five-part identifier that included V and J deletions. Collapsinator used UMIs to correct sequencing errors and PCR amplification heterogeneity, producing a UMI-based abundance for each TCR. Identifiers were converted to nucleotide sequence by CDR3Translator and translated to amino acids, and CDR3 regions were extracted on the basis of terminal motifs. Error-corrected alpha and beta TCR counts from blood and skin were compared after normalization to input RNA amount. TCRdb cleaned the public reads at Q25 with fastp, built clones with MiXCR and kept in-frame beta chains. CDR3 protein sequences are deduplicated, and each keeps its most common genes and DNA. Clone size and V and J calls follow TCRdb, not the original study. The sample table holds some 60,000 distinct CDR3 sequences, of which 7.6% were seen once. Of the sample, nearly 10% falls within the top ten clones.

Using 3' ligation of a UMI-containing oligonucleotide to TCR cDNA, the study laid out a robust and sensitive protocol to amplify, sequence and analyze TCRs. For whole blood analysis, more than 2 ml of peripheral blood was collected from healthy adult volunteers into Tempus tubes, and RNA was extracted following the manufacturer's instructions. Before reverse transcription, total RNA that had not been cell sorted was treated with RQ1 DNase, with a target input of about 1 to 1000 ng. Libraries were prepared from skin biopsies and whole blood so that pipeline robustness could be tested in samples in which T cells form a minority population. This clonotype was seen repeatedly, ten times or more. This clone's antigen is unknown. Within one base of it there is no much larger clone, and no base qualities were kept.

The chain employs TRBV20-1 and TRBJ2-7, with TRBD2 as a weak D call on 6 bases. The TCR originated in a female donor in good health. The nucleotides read TGCAGTGCTAGACCGGCGGGGCGGTCCGCCTACGAGCAGTACTTC. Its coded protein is CSARPAGRSAYEQYF.